One sample yielded the 25 T cell receptor delta chains listed below, sequenced in a study of Vδ1+ human thymocytes. Study results and limitations: Thymic TRG and TRD repertoires appeared highly polyclonal, with Gaussian CDR3 length distributions.

The template was reverse-transcribed extracted RNA. The CDR3 regions were amplified by multiplex PCR from V-gene primers to a constant-region primer. TCRdb reprocessed the multiplex PCR reads using CATT. The data show under 85,000 delta-chain clones, around 35% seen once. No cognate antigen is known for these TCRs. Sequencing used Vdelta1+ gamma-delta thymocytes from the thymus. The subset: FACS-sorted CD3+ TCRalphabeta- TCRVdelta1+ TCRVdelta2- thymocytes. These receptors all stem from a boy under two years old who had congenital heart surgery.

This clone was detected only once. The chain couples TRDV2 to TRDJ1; 10 nucleotides match TRDD3. V shed 3 bases, J shed 0 bases, and the junction held 30 bases outside the gene matches. The CDR3 has 24 amino acids. Per germline, CDR1 GEAIGNYY and CDR2 EKD. CDR3 residues: CACDSERTGPSYVGGYKDTDKLIF. Written as DNA, the CDR3 is TGTGCCTGTGACTCCGAAAGGACAGGGCCTTCCTATGTTGGGGGATACAAGGACACCGATAAACTCATCTTT.

The chain has TRDV2 and TRDJ1; no definite D call. V lost 1 base and J lost 8, with 19 bases in between. The germline gives CDR1 GEAIGNYY, CDR2 EKD. CDR3 length: 15 amino acids. CDR3 DNA: TGTGCCTGTGACACTCTAGGGTTTTTTTGGGCCAAACTCATCTTT. Translating gives CACDTLGFFWAKLIF.

The V call is TRDV1, the J call TRDJ1; 12 bases match TRDD3. Unmatched junction bases numbered 14, after V lost 3 bases and J lost 3 bases. CDR3 length: 19 residues. Germline lookup yields CDR1 TSWWSYY and CDR2 QGS. The CDR3 loop reads CALGDPCSPYWGIPDKLIF. CDR3 DNA: TGTGCTCTTGGGGACCCCTGTTCCCCTTACTGGGGGATACCCGATAAACTCATCTTT.

On this clone: A read error is possible here, since a much larger clone lies one base away. The chain links TRDV2 to TRDJ1, with D uncertain. CDR3 length: 19 residues. V was pared by 0 bases and J by 0 bases, with 22 bases between. Germline CDR1 GEAIGNYY, CDR2 EKD. The DNA for the CDR3 is TGTGCCTGTGACACCGCATTGGCTGGAACACATCCGTACACCGATAAACTCATCTTT. Protein: CACDTALAGTHPYTDKLIF.

In its sample, this clone was seen a few times. The chain uses TRDV1 and TRDJ1, with D uncertain. The germline V gene has CDR1 TSWWSYY and CDR2 QGS. CDR3 length: 16 amino acids. Trimming took off 2 bases at V and 0 bases at J, with 13 bases between the two ends. The CDR3 region has the DNA TGTGCTCTTGGGGAATTTTTATCTCCAAACACCGATAAACTCATCTTT. Its translation: CALGEFLSPNTDKLIF.

The gene calls are TRDV1 and TRDJ1, with TRDD3 matching over 9 bases. V lost 2 bases and J lost 3; bases outside the gene matches: 22. The germline CDR1 and CDR2 sequences are TSWWSYY and QGS. CDR3 length: 21 residues. The CDR3 protein is CALGESTPKYWGTLCPDKLIF. Written as DNA, the CDR3 is TGTGCTCTTGGGGAATCCACCCCTAAGTACTGGGGGACCCTCTGCCCCGATAAACTCATCTTT.

This clone occurred a few times. The rearrangement links TRDV1 to TRDJ1, with 8 bases identical to TRDD3. The CDR3 has 22 residues. Per the germline V gene, CDR1 is TSWWSYY and CDR2 is QGS. The V gene end was trimmed by 2 bases and the J gene end by 0 bases; junction bases not matched to a gene: 23. This chain's CDR3 is CALGESCFLLSGGPKYTDKLIF. The CDR3 DNA sequence: TGTGCTCTTGGGGAATCCTGCTTCCTTTTGTCTGGGGGACCAAAGTACACCGATAAACTCATCTTT.

On this clone: Other DNA sequences within the sample encode an identical CDR3. The chain carries TRDV1 and TRDJ1; 7 positions agree with TRDD3. The length of the CDR3 is 20 residues. V was pared by 0 bases and J by 2 bases, with 18 bases of the junction left unmatched. Germline CDR1 is TSWWSYY and CDR2 is QGS. This chain's CDR3 is CALGELGRWCLGVNTDKLIF. In DNA form, the CDR3 reads TGTGCTCTTGGGGAACTTGGACGTTGGTGTCTGGGGGTAAATACCGATAAACTCATCTTT.

The chain uses TRDV1 and TRDJ1, with D possibly matching TRDD3 (6 bases). CDR1 is TSWWSYY and CDR2 is QGS in the germline V gene. Trimming removed 4 bases from V and 2 bases from J, with 29 bases in between. The CDR3 is 20 residues long. The CDR3 DNA follows: TGTGCTCTTGGGGGGCCCCTGCGGTTCCGGGGGGGAAAGCGAACCGATAAACTCATCTTT. As protein: CALGGPLRFRGGKRTDKLIF.

This clone was counted only a few times. The genes are TRDV1 and TRDJ2; TRDD3 is a possible D gene (6 bases). This CDR3 has 16 amino acids. Germline CDR1 is TSWWSYY and CDR2 is QGS. Trimming removed 4 bases from V and 0 bases from J, with 12 bases in between. The CDR3 sequence: CALGGDIFTLTAQLFF. CDR3 bases: TGTGCTCTTGGGGGGGATATCTTTACTTTGACAGCACAACTCTTCTTT.

V is TRDV3 and J is TRDJ1, with D uncertain. V lost 1 base and J 5 bases, leaving 14 bases between the germline ends. CDR1 is TVYSNPD and CDR2 is GDNSRS in the germline V gene (reference sequence). This CDR3 is built from 13 residues. CDR3 DNA: TGTGCCTTTATTCCCCTTATGCCTGATAAACTCATCTTT. Its translation is CAFIPLMPDKLIF.

This chain links TRDV2 with TRDJ1, with 10 bases identical to TRDD3. The J segment lost 6 bases and the V segment lost 3 bases, leaving 9 bases of the junction unmatched. There are 15 residues in the CDR3. Germline V gives CDR1 GEAIGNYY, CDR2 EKD. DNA of the CDR3: TGTGCCTGTGACTGGGGGATACATTGTGTCAATAAACTCATCTTT. It translates to CACDWGIHCVNKLIF.

The chain is built from TRDV1 and TRDJ1, with unresolved D. The CDR3 sequence is 13 residues long. CDR1 is TSWWSYY, CDR2 QGS, per germline. Deletions cut 5 bases from V and 7 bases from J, with 14 bases between. Written as DNA, the CDR3 is TGTGCTCTTGGGTACAAAAGGAGGGGTAAACTCATCTTT. Encoded protein: CALGYKRRGKLIF.

The chain links TRDV1 to TRDJ1, with 8 bases fitting TRDD3. There are 22 residues in the CDR3. V lost 0 bases to trimming and J lost 0 bases; unmatched junction nucleotides: 21. CDR1 and CDR2 (germline): TSWWSYY, QGS. In nucleotides, the CDR3 is TGTGCTCTTGGGGAACTAGTCCTCCTCGCACTGGGGGCCAGACATTACACCGATAAACTCATCTTT. Its translation: CALGELVLLALGARHYTDKLIF.

For this clone: A much larger clone lies a single base off, so this may be a read error. This chain connects TRDV2 to TRDJ1; 11 bases map to TRDD3. From germline, CDR1 is GEAIGNYY and CDR2 EKD. J lost 4 bases, V lost 5 bases, and 5 bases had no gene match. This CDR3 contains 14 residues. The DNA of the CDR3 is TGTGCCTGTGCCACTACTGGGGGATACGATAAACTCATCTTT. Encoded protein: CACATTGGYDKLIF.

The table lists this clone with a count of one. The same CDR3 arises from other DNA sequences in this sample as well. The chain couples TRDV1 to TRDJ1; 12 bases align to TRDD3. The trim removed 3 bases at V and 4 bases at J, leaving 9 bases unmatched. The CDR3 runs 17 residues. Looked up from germline, CDR1 is TSWWSYY and CDR2 is QGS. CDR3 region: CALGDSWGIRSDDKLIF. CDR3 nucleotide sequence: TGTGCTCTTGGGGACTCCTGGGGGATACGGTCCGACGATAAACTCATCTTT.

This clone was counted between two and nine times. The chain uses TRDV2 and TRDJ1; 9 nucleotides agree with TRDD3. Germline trimming cut 3 bases from V and 0 bases from J; bases unmatched to any gene: 31. The CDR3 has 24 amino acids. Germline CDR1 and CDR2: GEAIGNYY and EKD. CDR3 DNA: TGTGCCTGTGACGCCTACCCTCCGCCTATTACTGGGGGACCACCAGGGCGGTACACCGATAAACTCATCTTT. This sequence encodes CACDAYPPPITGGPPGRYTDKLIF.

This chain uses TRDV1 with TRDJ1; the match to TRDD3 covers 10 bases. The CDR3 spans 22 residues. In germline, CDR1 is TSWWSYY, CDR2 QGS. J was trimmed by 0 bases and V by 2 bases; bases with no gene match: 21. This chain's CDR3 is CALGEISYGWGIPPVYTDKLIF. The CDR3, as DNA: TGTGCTCTTGGGGAAATATCCTACGGATGGGGGATACCTCCCGTGTACACCGATAAACTCATCTTT.

The count of this clone is one. The chain has TRDV1 and TRDJ1; perhaps TRDD2 as D (5 bases). Germline V gives CDR1 TSWWSYY, CDR2 QGS. Between the trimmed V and J ends, which lost 5 bases and 7 bases, there was a span of 14 bases. The CDR3 has 13 amino acids. The CDR3 reads CALGTDFPSKLIF. DNA of the CDR3: TGTGCTCTTGGGACCGACTTCCCATCTAAACTCATCTTT.

This clone appeared a few times. J is TRDJ1 and V is TRDV1; D might be TRDD2 (5 bases). V was trimmed by 0 bases and J by 7 bases, leaving 30 bases between them. This CDR3 has 20 residues. Germline loops: CDR1 TSWWSYY, CDR2 QGS. The CDR3, as DNA: TGTGCTCTTGGGGAACTATTGGGCCCTACTCGGGGCTTAGAAGGCGGTAAACTCATCTTT. This sequence encodes CALGELLGPTRGLEGGKLIF.

The table lists this clone with a few counts. The V and J genes are TRDV1 and TRDJ1; no clear D. CDR3 length: 16 amino acids. Deletions cut 1 base from V and 3 bases from J, with 15 bases between. The germline CDR1 and CDR2 sequences are TSWWSYY and QGS. The CDR3 DNA reads as TGTGCTCTTGGGGAACGGGGCAACCTCGCACCCGATAAACTCATCTTT. Translated: CALGERGNLAPDKLIF.

The rearrangement joins TRDV1 to TRDJ2; 10 bases are shared with TRDD3. CDR3 length: 21 amino acids. The germline CDR1 and CDR2 sequences are TSWWSYY and QGS. The V gene end was trimmed by 1 base and the J gene end by 4 bases; junction bases not matched to a gene: 18. The CDR3 here is CALGEHRVPLLGDRPTAQLFF. Here the CDR3 DNA reads TGTGCTCTTGGGGAACACAGAGTTCCTTTACTGGGGGATCGTCCGACAGCACAACTCTTCTTT.

The chain carries TRDV1 and TRDJ1, with 9 bases fitting TRDD2. Trimming at V came to 5 bases and at J to 0 bases, leaving 19 bases not matched to a gene. This CDR3 has 20 residues. The germline CDR1 and CDR2 sequences are TSWWSYY and QGS. This chain's CDR3 is CALGPWPSYVWDQYTDKLIF. DNA for the CDR3: TGTGCTCTTGGGCCATGGCCTTCCTACGTCTGGGACCAGTACACCGATAAACTCATCTTT.

The V call is TRDV2, the J call TRDJ1; 9 nucleotides line up with TRDD3. Per germline, CDR1 GEAIGNYY and CDR2 EKD. V was clipped by 1 base and J by 2 bases; unmatched bases: 13. The CDR3 consists of 18 residues. The CDR3 sequence is CACDTYWGTPGGTDKLIF. For the CDR3, the DNA is TGTGCCTGTGACACTTACTGGGGGACTCCTGGGGGGACCGATAAACTCATCTTT.

The chain has TRDV1 and TRDJ1; the D gene is possibly TRDD3 (6 bases). With 3 bases removed from V and 0 bases from J, the gap between germline ends came to 23 bases. The CDR3 is made up of 19 amino acids. The germline gives CDR1 TSWWSYY, CDR2 QGS. The DNA of the CDR3 is TGTGCTCTTGGGGATATCTCGGAGTGGGGGCTGGGGTACACCGATAAACTCATCTTT. It specifies CALGDISEWGLGYTDKLIF.